One and the same sample provided the 4 T cell receptor beta chains below, sequenced in a study of T cells in localized non-small cell lung cancer. Sequenced by immunoSEQ multiplex PCR; TCRdb stores in-frame clones only, minus some. The sample yields about 62,000 clones, around 81% seen once. The material was PBMCs, obtained before any cancer treatment. The receptor set was obtained from a man between 35 and 75 years old with stage II lung adenocarcinoma.

The chain recombines TRBV25-1 with TRBJ2-1, with 9 bases aligning to TRBD1. This CDR3 has 16 amino acids. Looked up from germline, CDR1 is MGHDK and CDR2 is SYGVNS. The CDR3 loop reads CAVSEVDRGTYNEQFF. In DNA, the CDR3 is TGTGCAGTCTCGGAGGTGGACAGGGGTACCTACAATGAGCAGTTCTTC.

This clone was seen many times. The J gene is TRBJ2-7, the V gene TRBV10-3; 7 bases are shared with TRBD1. Germline V lookup: CDR1 ENHRY, CDR2 SYGVKD. The trim removed 2 bases at V and 4 bases at J, leaving 8 bases unmatched. The CDR3 consists of 15 residues. CDR3 nucleotides: TGTGCCATCAGTGAGGAGACAACAGGGGTGTACGAGCAGTACTTC. Translated: CAISEETTGVYEQYF.

The rearrangement joins TRBV2 to TRBJ2-1; TRBD2 aligns across 11 bases. The germline V gene encodes CDR1 SNHLY and CDR2 FYNNEI. V dropped 0 bases and J dropped 7; count of bases not matched to a gene: 5. This CDR3 contains 16 residues. DNA of the CDR3: TGTGCCAGCAGTGAAGCAGGACTAGCGGGTGGAAATGAGCAGTTCTTC. Translation gives CASSEAGLAGGNEQFF.

The rearrangement links TRBV6-1 to TRBJ2-2, with D possibly matching TRBD2 (7 bases). V gave up 7 bases and J gave up 9 bases, with 9 bases separating them. This CDR3 has 11 amino acids. Germline CDR1 MNHNS, CDR2 SASEGT. CDR3 nucleotides: TGTGCCAGCACGGGGGGCAGGGAGCTGTTTTTT. Its translation: CASTGGRELFF.